Shown below are 7 T cell receptor beta chains from a single sample sequenced in a study of follicular helper T cells after annual influenza vaccination. Here immunoSEQ multiplex PCR was the method, and the copy in TCRdb shows in-frame clones only, minus some. The sample contains under 15,000 clones, roughly 80% of which appear only once. Time point specified: 2015-2016 season, pre-vaccination. The material sequenced was CXCR5- memory CD4+ T cells sorted from blood, taken on the day of influenza vaccination. The source is an adult who received the influenza vaccine.

The chain is built from TRBV5-1 and TRBJ2-6; D gene uncertain. V was trimmed by 4 bases and J by 4 bases, leaving 9 bases between them. Germline V gene data show CDR1 as SGHRS and CDR2 as YFSETQ. The CDR3 is 14 residues long. The CDR3 DNA reads TGCGCCAGCAGCGCGGAACCCGGGGCCAACGTCCTGACTTTC. It specifies CASSAEPGANVLTF.

The V call is TRBV7-2, the J call TRBJ2-6; D remains unclear. The CDR3 length is 15 residues. V was clipped by 0 bases and J by 1 base, with 4 bases between them. Germline-derived CDR1 and CDR2 are SGHTA and FQGNSA. The CDR3 bases are TGTGCCAGCAGCTTAGCGGGGTCTGGGGCCAACGTCCTGACTTTC. This sequence encodes CASSLAGSGANVLTF.

This clone was observed a single time. The V call is TRBV6-1, the J call TRBJ1-1; D is uncertain. The CDR3 length is 14 residues. Germline CDR1 is MNHNS and CDR2 is SASEGT. V lost 4 bases and J 1 base, leaving 10 bases between the germline ends. CDR3 amino acids: CASSVRGTNTEAFF. The CDR3 region has the DNA TGTGCCAGCAGTGTACGGGGAACGAACACTGAAGCTTTCTTT.

This clone appeared once. V and J are TRBV14 and TRBJ1-1; 7 bases align to TRBD1. Trimming removed 1 base from V and 0 bases from J; junction bases left unmatched: 23. The CDR3 covers 22 residues. Per the germline V gene, CDR1 is SGHDN and CDR2 is FVKESK. The CDR3 is CASSQGKRTGEYLRSMNTEAFF. The CDR3 nucleotides read TGTGCCAGCAGCCAAGGAAAACGAACAGGGGAATACCTTAGGTCGATGAACACTGAAGCTTTCTTT.

V usage is TRBV11-2 and J usage is TRBJ2-4; D gene uncertain. CDR1 and CDR2 from the germline V gene are SGHAT and FQNNGV. CDR3 size: 13 residues. V was shortened by 1 base and J by 6 bases, with 7 bases between the two germline ends. DNA of the CDR3: TGTGCCAGCAGCTTAGTGCGAGTAAACATTCAGTACTTC. Its translation: CASSLVRVNIQYF.

The genes are TRBV4-2 and TRBJ2-5; 7 bases map to TRBD1. CDR1 LGHNA and CDR2 YNFKEQ come from the germline V gene. The CDR3 is 14 amino acids. J was trimmed by 3 bases and V by 4 bases; bases with no gene match: 5. The chain's CDR3 is CASSPRGSEETQYF. The DNA for the CDR3 is TGTGCCAGCAGCCCCAGGGGGTCCGAAGAGACCCAGTACTTC.

The chain combines TRBV5-1 with TRBJ2-1, with a possible D match to TRBD1 (6 bases). The V end was cut by 2 bases, the J end by 8 bases, with 14 bases between. Germline CDR1 reads SGHRS; CDR2 reads YFSETQ. This CDR3 has 14 amino acids. CDR3 amino acids: CASSLQGISDEQFF. CDR3 DNA sequence: TGCGCCAGCAGCTTACAGGGTATTAGCGATGAGCAGTTCTTC.